A selection of T cell receptor beta chains follows, all from one sample in a study of beta chain features in type 1 diabetes. The method was immunoSEQ multiplex PCR; TCRdb's version includes in-frame clones alone and lacks a portion of them. The sample holds a few hundred thousand clones, approximately 14% seen once. Sequences were obtained from naive CD4+ T cells from blood. Receptors originate from a man younger than 40 in good health. Both conserved end residues are part of each CDR3. The D gene is left open where the match is weak. The size entry is marked missing in some rows and otherwise reads once, few, many or a size class.

j_gene: TRBJ2-7; abundance: NA; d_gene: TRBD2; v_gene: TRBV7-2; CDR3nt: TGTGCCAGCAGCTTCTCTAGCGGGGACCCCTACGAGCAGTACTTC; CDR3aa: CASSFSSGDPYEQYF
j_gene: TRBJ1-5; abundance: NA; d_gene: NA; v_gene: TRBV6-7; CDR3nt: TGTGCCAGCAGACAGACATTTAGCAATCAGCCCCAGCATTTT; CDR3aa: CASRQTFSNQPQHF
j_gene: TRBJ1-2; abundance: few; d_gene: TRBD1; v_gene: TRBV7-2; CDR3nt: TGTGCCAGCAGCTTATTAGGACAGGGTCCCCGCGGCTACACCTTC; CDR3aa: CASSLLGQGPRGYTF
j_gene: TRBJ1-2; abundance: NA; d_gene: NA; v_gene: TRBV20-1; CDR3nt: TGCAGTGCTAGAGAAACTAGGGGCTACACCTTC; CDR3aa: CSARETRGYTF
j_gene: TRBJ2-3; abundance: once; d_gene: NA; v_gene: TRBV27; CDR3nt: TGTGCCAGCAGTTTAAGACGCGCGCGTGCTGTAACAGATACGCAGTATTTT; CDR3aa: CASSLRRARAVTDTQYF
j_gene: TRBJ2-7; abundance: few; d_gene: TRBD1; v_gene: TRBV4-3; CDR3nt: TGCGCCAGCAGCCAAGACCACAGGGGGGCCTACGAGCAGTACTTC; CDR3aa: CASSQDHRGAYEQYF
j_gene: TRBJ2-7; abundance: few; d_gene: TRBD1; v_gene: TRBV29-1; CDR3nt: TGCAGCGTGGGGACAGGCAACTACGAGCAGTACTTC; CDR3aa: CSVGTGNYEQYF
j_gene: TRBJ2-3; abundance: NA; d_gene: NA; v_gene: TRBV27; CDR3nt: TGTGCCAGCAGTTCTCTCTCCGGAGCTAGCGATACGCAGTATTTT; CDR3aa: CASSSLSGASDTQYF
j_gene: TRBJ2-1; abundance: few; d_gene: NA; v_gene: TRBV11-2; CDR3nt: TGTGCCAGCAGCTTGGGCAGCGCCGCTCGACGGGAGCAGTTCTTC; CDR3aa: CASSLGSAARREQFF
j_gene: TRBJ1-1; abundance: NA; d_gene: NA; v_gene: TRBV7-9; CDR3nt: TGTGCCAGCAGCTCACACCTGACTGAAGCTTTCTTT; CDR3aa: CASSSHLTEAFF
j_gene: TRBJ2-3; abundance: NA; d_gene: TRBD2; v_gene: TRBV2; CDR3nt: TGTGCCAGCATCCTAGCGGGAGGGCTAGATACGCAGTATTTT; CDR3aa: CASILAGGLDTQYF
j_gene: TRBJ2-3; abundance: few; d_gene: TRBD2; v_gene: TRBV29-1; CDR3nt: TGCAGCGTGGGGGGGGTTCCGTTCCGCACAGATACGCAGTATTTT; CDR3aa: CSVGGVPFRTDTQYF